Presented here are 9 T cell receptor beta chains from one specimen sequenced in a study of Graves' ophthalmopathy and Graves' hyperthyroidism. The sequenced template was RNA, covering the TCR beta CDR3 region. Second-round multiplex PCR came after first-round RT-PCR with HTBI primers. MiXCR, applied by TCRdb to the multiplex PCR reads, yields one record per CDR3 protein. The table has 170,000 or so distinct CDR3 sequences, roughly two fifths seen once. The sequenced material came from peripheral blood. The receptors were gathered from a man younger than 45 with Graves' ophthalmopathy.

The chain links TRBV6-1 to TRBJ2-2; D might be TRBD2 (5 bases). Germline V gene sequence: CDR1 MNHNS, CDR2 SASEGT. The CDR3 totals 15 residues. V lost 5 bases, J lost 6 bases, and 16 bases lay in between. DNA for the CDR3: TGTGCCAGCAGTCTAACTAGTGGTCGAGCCGGGGAGCTGTTTTTT. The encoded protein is CASSLTSGRAGELFF.

The CDR3 region is CASSIPGLVYEQYF. DNA for the CDR3: TGTGCCAGCTCAATCCCGGGACTAGTGTACGAGCAGTACTTC. The rearrangement uses TRBV12-3 or TRBV12-4 and TRBJ2-7; TRBD2 aligns across 8 bases. This CDR3 is 14 amino acids long. Unmatched junction bases numbered 10, after V lost 8 bases and J lost 4 bases.

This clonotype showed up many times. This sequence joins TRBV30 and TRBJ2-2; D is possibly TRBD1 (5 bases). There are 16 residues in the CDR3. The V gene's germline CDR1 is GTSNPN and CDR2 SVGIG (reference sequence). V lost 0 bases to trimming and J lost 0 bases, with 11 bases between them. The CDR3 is CAWSVGVLANTGELFF. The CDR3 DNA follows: TGTGCCTGGAGTGTAGGGGTTCTAGCGAACACCGGGGAGCTGTTTTTT.

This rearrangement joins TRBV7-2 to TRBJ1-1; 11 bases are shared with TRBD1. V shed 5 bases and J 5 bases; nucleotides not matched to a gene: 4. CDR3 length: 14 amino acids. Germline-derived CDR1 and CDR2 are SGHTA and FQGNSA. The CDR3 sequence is CASSGGTGGTEAFF. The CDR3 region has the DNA TGTGCCAGCAGCGGCGGGACAGGGGGTACTGAAGCTTTCTTT.

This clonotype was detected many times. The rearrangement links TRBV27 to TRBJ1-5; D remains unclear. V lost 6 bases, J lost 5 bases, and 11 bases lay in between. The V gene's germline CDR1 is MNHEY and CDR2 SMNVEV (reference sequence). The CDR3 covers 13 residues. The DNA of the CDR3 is TGTGCCAGCAGACAGTCAGTACATCAGCCCCAGCATTTT. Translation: CASRQSVHQPQHF.

The CDR3 nucleotides read TGTGCCAGCACTCCTGGGACAGGGGTCGGTCAGCCCCAGCATTTT. Protein: CASTPGTGVGQPQHF. This chain joins TRBV28 and TRBJ1-5; 10 bases are a match to TRBD1. Germline-derived CDR1 and CDR2 are MDHEN and SYDVKM. The CDR3 extends over 15 amino acids. V dropped 7 bases and J dropped 6; count of bases not matched to a gene: 9.

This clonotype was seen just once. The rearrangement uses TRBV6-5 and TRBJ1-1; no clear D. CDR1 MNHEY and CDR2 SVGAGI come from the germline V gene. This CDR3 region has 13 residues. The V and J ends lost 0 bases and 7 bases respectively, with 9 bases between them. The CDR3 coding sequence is TGTGCCAGCAGTTACTCGATTCGAAGTGAAGCTTTCTTT. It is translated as CASSYSIRSEAFF.

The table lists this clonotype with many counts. In DNA, the CDR3 is TGTGCCAGCAGAGCCGTTAGCAATCAGCCCCAGCATTTT. Residues: CASRAVSNQPQHF. V gene TRBV6-5 combines with J gene TRBJ1-5; no reliable D call. The CDR3 spans 13 residues. V lost 6 bases and J lost 0, with 6 bases in between. Germline CDR1 reads MNHEY; CDR2 reads SVGAGI.

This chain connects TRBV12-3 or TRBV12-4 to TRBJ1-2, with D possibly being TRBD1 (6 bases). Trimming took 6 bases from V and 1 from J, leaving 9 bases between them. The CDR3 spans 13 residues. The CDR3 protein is CASRLDSNYGYTF. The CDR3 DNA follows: TGTGCCAGCAGACTGGACAGTAACTATGGCTACACCTTC.